The source of this T cell receptor (beta chain) is a study of blood T cell repertoires in COVID-19. Turning to the study itself: Specimens from acute and convalescent COVID-19 originated in the United States, Italy and Spain. The analysed material was cDNA or gDNA that came from T cells, B-cell-depleted T cells, or PBMCs.

With 3 bases clipped from V and 2 bases from J, the junction kept 1 base outside the gene matches. The CDR3 is 15 amino acids. Germline V gives CDR1 LGHDT, CDR2 YNNKEL (reference sequence). Original analysis: Amplification of reference gene primers was used by the study to estimate nucleated cell counts. Clones were sequenced by immunoSEQ multiplex PCR, and TCRdb holds only the in-frame ones, with some missing. The D gene and trimming were derived from the DNA, and the V and J assignments and clone size from that table. Of some 290,000 clones listed, approximately 87% are singletons. The J gene is TRBJ2-6, the V gene TRBV3-1 (or the pseudogene TRBV3-2); TRBD2 matches 7 bases. This receptor was taken from a man aged 55 to 70 who had recovered from COVID-19. Material for sequencing was peripheral blood. The CDR3: CASSHSGAGANVLTF. The DNA for the CDR3 is TGTGCCAGCAGCCACAGCGGGGCTGGGGCCAACGTCCTGACTTTC.